This is a list of T cell receptor beta chains from one sample in a study of CD8 T cells in Susac syndrome. Each CDR3 protein is one row after TCRdb ran MiXCR on the immunoSEQ multiplex PCR reads. This sample has 300,000 or so distinct CDR3 sequences; around 90% occur once, and the top ten carry approximately 0.065%. Sequencing was performed on CD4+ T cells from PBMCs. The receptors originated from a human donor with multiple sclerosis. Both conserved end residues are part of each CDR3. D genes are given only for firm matches. Size is omitted from some rows. Given values are once, few, many or a class for expanded clones.

d_call	v_call	j_call	clone_size	cdr3_nt	cdr3_aa
NA	TRBV2	TRBJ1-5	NA	TGTGCCAGCAGCGACAGGATTTATAGCAATCAGCCCCAGCATTTT	CASSDRIYSNQPQHF
NA	TRBV9	TRBJ1-1	NA	TGTGCCAGCAGCGTAGCCACGAACAGGGCAACGGCTTTCTTT	CASSVATNRATAFF
TRBD1	TRBV2	TRBJ2-5	NA	TGTGCCAGCAGCAAAGAGGGGGCCGGCGGGGAGACCCAGTACTTC	CASSKEGAGGETQYF
TRBD1	TRBV6-5	TRBJ1-2	few	TGTGCCAGCAGCCGACAGGGGACGGATGGCTACACCTTC	CASSRQGTDGYTF
NA	TRBV5-1	TRBJ2-1	NA	TGCGCCAGCAGCCCACAGAGCAATGAGCAGTTCTTC	CASSPQSNEQFF
NA	TRBV29-1	TRBJ2-2	NA	TGCAGCGTTGCAGGGCTTTTGAACACCGGGGAGCTGTTTTTT	CSVAGLLNTGELFF
TRBD2	TRBV20-1	TRBJ2-4	NA	TGCAGTGCACTTAAGGGCGGGAGTGGAAACATTCAGTACTTC	CSALKGGSGNIQYF
TRBD1	TRBV29-1	TRBJ1-1	NA	TGCAGCGGTACCGGACAGGTGAACACTGAAGCTTTCTTT	CSGTGQVNTEAFF
NA	TRBV4-2	TRBJ2-2	NA	TGTGCCAGCAGCCGCCCGGGCGGGCCCCCGAACACCGGGGAGCTGTTTTTT	CASSRPGGPPNTGELFF
TRBD1	TRBV6-6	TRBJ1-1	NA	TGTGCCAGCAGTTACTCGGGACAGGGGAACACTGAAGCTTTCTTT	CASSYSGQGNTEAFF
NA	TRBV12-3/TRBV12-4	TRBJ2-1	NA	TGTGCCAGCAGTTCCTATAGCGGTCCCTACAATGAGCAGTTCTTC	CASSSYSGPYNEQFF
TRBD2	TRBV9	TRBJ2-3	NA	TGTGCCAGCAGCGCCGCCGGGACTAGCAACACAGATACGCAGTATTTT	CASSAAGTSNTDTQYF
TRBD2	TRBV9	TRBJ2-1	NA	TGTGCCAGCAGCGATAGCGGGGGGCCCCCGAATGAGCAGTTCTTC	CASSDSGGPPNEQFF
TRBD2	TRBV5-1	TRBJ2-3	NA	TGCGCCAGCAGCTACAGACTAGCGGAAACAGATACGCAGTATTTT	CASSYRLAETDTQYF
NA	TRBV19	TRBJ2-4	NA	TGTGCCAGTAGTATAGATATGAGGGGTACGAACATTCAGTACTTC	CASSIDMRGTNIQYF
TRBD1	TRBV3-1	TRBJ2-2	NA	TGTGCCAGCAGGAGGGGACAGACGAACACCGGGGAGCTGTTTTTT	CASRRGQTNTGELFF
NA	TRBV20-1	TRBJ1-2	NA	TGCAGTGCTAGAGTGGTAAGGTGGGGGACCAACTATGGCTACACCTTC	CSARVVRWGTNYGYTF
NA	TRBV5-4	TRBJ2-3	NA	TGTGCCAGCAGCTTCCGTGCTTTGGCAGATACGCAGTATTTT	CASSFRALADTQYF
TRBD2	TRBV19	TRBJ2-7	NA	TGTGCCACCGCACCCGGACTAGCGGGGCAGAACGAGCAGTACTTC	CATAPGLAGQNEQYF
NA	TRBV5-1	TRBJ2-1	NA	TGCGCCAGCAGCTTGATTTCCGTTGACGCAGGGAATGAGCAGTTCTTC	CASSLISVDAGNEQFF
TRBD1	TRBV12-3/TRBV12-4	TRBJ1-1	NA	TGTGCCAGCAGTTTGGGACAGGGGAGGGCTGAAGCTTTCTTT	CASSLGQGRAEAFF
NA	TRBV2	TRBJ2-3	NA	TGTGCCAGCAGTGCAAACGGACGTACCGCTAGCACAGATACGCAGTATTTT	CASSANGRTASTDTQYF
NA	TRBV14	TRBJ2-4	NA	TGTGCCAGGACTCTACAGGCCCCAAACATTCAGTACTTC	CARTLQAPNIQYF
TRBD2	TRBV10-2	TRBJ2-7	once	TGCGCCAGCAGTGGGTACCTAGGAGCGGGAGATGAGCAGTACTTC	CASSGYLGAGDEQYF
TRBD2	TRBV5-4	TRBJ2-2	NA	TGTGCCAGCAGCCTGGGTGGACTAGCGGGATCGAACACCGGGGAGCTGTTTTTT	CASSLGGLAGSNTGELFF
NA	TRBV20-1	TRBJ1-1	NA	TGCAGTGCTGGGGACCCTGGGTCCTACACTGAAGCTTTCTTT	CSAGDPGSYTEAFF
TRBD1	TRBV7-9	TRBJ1-1	NA	TGTGCCAGCAGCTCACAGGGGGTGTTCACTGAAGCTTTCTTT	CASSSQGVFTEAFF
NA	TRBV2	TRBJ1-1	NA	TGTGCCAGCAAGATATTTCTGAACACTGAAGCTTTCTTT	CASKIFLNTEAFF
NA	TRBV30	TRBJ1-1	NA	TGTGCCTGGAGGGTACAGTCAAACACTGAAGCTTTCTTT	CAWRVQSNTEAFF
TRBD2	TRBV5-1	TRBJ2-3	NA	TGCGCCAGCGGAAGAGAGATAGCGGGAGCCACAGATACGCAGTATTTT	CASGREIAGATDTQYF
TRBD1	TRBV2	TRBJ2-1	NA	TGTGCCAGTACATGGGGGACAGGCACGAACAGTGAGCAGTTCTTC	CASTWGTGTNSEQFF
TRBD2	TRBV29-1	TRBJ2-7	NA	TGCAGCGTTGGTTCCGGGGGGGCGTCCGAGCAGTACTTC	CSVGSGGASEQYF
TRBD1	TRBV7-2	TRBJ1-2	once	TGTGCCAGCAGCGGCGAGTCTTCCAGGGGGATCTATGGCTACACCTTC	CASSGESSRGIYGYTF
NA	TRBV12-5	TRBJ2-2	NA	TGTGCTAGTGGTTTGCTTCGGGGGGACATGAACACCGGGGAGCTGTTTTTT	CASGLLRGDMNTGELFF
NA	TRBV5-1	TRBJ1-2	NA	TGCGCCAGCAGCTGGGGGACCGACGGGGCTTCGTCAGGCTACACCTTC	CASSWGTDGASSGYTF
TRBD1	TRBV12-3/TRBV12-4	TRBJ1-2	NA	TGTGCCAGCAGTTTAGAAGGGGACAGGGGGCGCGGCTATGGCTACACCTTC	CASSLEGDRGRGYGYTF
NA	TRBV7-2	TRBJ1-2	NA	TGTGCCAGCACCCAAGCAGGGTTTCGGGCTGGCTACACCTTC	CASTQAGFRAGYTF
TRBD1	TRBV13	TRBJ2-5	NA	TGTGCCAGCAGCCACAGGGGGTCGGAGACCCAGTACTTC	CASSHRGSETQYF
NA	TRBV7-6	TRBJ1-2	NA	TGTGCCAGCAGCTCACCCGGGTTAGGCTACACCTTC	CASSSPGLGYTF
NA	TRBV6-6	TRBJ1-6	NA	TGTGCCAGCAGTTACTCGAAGCCTACCTATAATTCACCCCTCCACTTT	CASSYSKPTYNSPLHF
NA	TRBV5-1	TRBJ2-7	NA	TGCGCCAGCAGCTCGGGGGTCGACTACGAGCAGTACTTC	CASSSGVDYEQYF
TRBD1	TRBV11-2	TRBJ2-2	NA	TGTGCCAGCAGCCCTAGGGACAGGAGGAAGAGCGGGGAGCTGTTTTTT	CASSPRDRRKSGELFF
NA	TRBV12-3/TRBV12-4	TRBJ2-1	NA	TGTGCCAGCAGTTTGAGGCCCATTTACAATGAGCAGTTCTTC	CASSLRPIYNEQFF
NA	TRBV7-9	TRBJ2-7	NA	TGTGCCAGCAGCACCGGGACGAGCTCCTACGAGCAGTACTTC	CASSTGTSSYEQYF
TRBD2	TRBV19	TRBJ2-2	NA	TGTGCCAGTAACGGAGCGGGAGTGGACGGGGAGCTGTTTTTT	CASNGAGVDGELFF
NA	TRBV5-1	TRBJ2-7	once	TGCGCCAGCAGCTTGGGGTCCAAATTGGAGCAGTACTTC	CASSLGSKLEQYF
NA	TRBV18	TRBJ1-3	once	TGTGCCAGCTCAACTGACAGAGGGAACTCTGGAAACACCATATATTTT	CASSTDRGNSGNTIYF
NA	TRBV7-2	TRBJ2-1	NA	TGTGCCAGCAGCCCTCGGGCGGAGGGCCCCAATGAGCAGTTCTTC	CASSPRAEGPNEQFF
NA	TRBV12-3/TRBV12-4	TRBJ2-7	few	TGTGCCAGCAGTTTAGGACCTACCGAGCAGTACTTC	CASSLGPTEQYF
TRBD2	TRBV24-1	TRBJ2-1	NA	TGTGCCACCAGTGATCCGTCAAGTCGCGGGGGGGCATACAATGAGCAGTTCTTC	CATSDPSSRGGAYNEQFF
NA	TRBV27	TRBJ2-5	NA	TGTGCCAGCAGTAGTCTCCTCGGGTCCCGGCGAGAGACCCAGTACTTC	CASSSLLGSRRETQYF
NA	TRBV23-1	TRBJ1-1	NA	TGCGCCAGCAGACGTCCCCCCGCCCGGTGGGGGGGGACTGAAGCTTTCTTT	CASRRPPARWGGTEAFF
NA	TRBV6-5	TRBJ2-3	NA	TGTGCCAGCAGTCCGCCTCTGGCAGGTACAGATACGCAGTATTTT	CASSPPLAGTDTQYF
TRBD1	TRBV19	TRBJ1-1	NA	TGTGCCAGTGGGGCCAACAGGGGAACTGAAGCTTTCTTT	CASGANRGTEAFF
NA	TRBV12-3/TRBV12-4	TRBJ1-6	once	TGTGCCAGCAGACCCCGAATGAATTCACCCCTCCACTTT	CASRPRMNSPLHF
TRBD1	TRBV29-1	TRBJ2-7	NA	TGCAGCGCACTCCGGGACAGGGATTCCTACGAGCAGTACTTC	CSALRDRDSYEQYF
TRBD2	TRBV29-1	TRBJ2-1	few	TGCAGCGTTGGGACTAGCGGCCACAATGAGCAGTTCTTC	CSVGTSGHNEQFF
NA	TRBV3-1	TRBJ2-3	NA	TGTGCCAGCAGCCAATATAAGGGGGGCCGCACAGATACGCAGTATTTT	CASSQYKGGRTDTQYF
NA	TRBV5-1	TRBJ2-2	NA	TGCGCCAGCAGGAGGACAACAACCGGGGAGCTGTTTTTT	CASRRTTTGELFF
NA	TRBV2	TRBJ2-3	NA	TGTGCCAGCAGCGCCCCACAGCCCTTCACAGATACGCAGTATTTT	CASSAPQPFTDTQYF